The 22 T cell receptor beta chains below all came from one sample that was sequenced in a study of cytomegalovirus exposure and HLA in healthy donors. Repertoires were generated with immunoSEQ multiplex PCR, while TCRdb's copy carries only in-frame clones and drops some. Of about 280,000 clones in the sample, about 86% are singletons; the top ten hold approximately 1%. Sequencing input: PBMCs. These receptors were collected from a woman in her late teens or twenties in good health and CMV-seronegative.

DNA of the CDR3: TGTGCCAGTAGTATGATCGGGGAGAGTGGCTACACCTTC. It codes for CASSMIGESGYTF. J is TRBJ1-2 and V is TRBV19; D is undetermined. Between the trimmed V and J ends, which lost 3 bases and 7 bases, there was a span of 12 bases. This CDR3 is 13 amino acids long. Germline V CDR1 and CDR2: LNHDA, SQIVND (reference sequence). Complete variable domain (other parts from reference TRBV19 and TRBJ1-2): DGGITQSPKYLFRKEGQNVTLSCEQNLNHDAMYWYRQDPGQGLRLIYYSQIVNDFQKGDIAEGYSVSREKKESFPLTVTSAQKNPTAFYLCASSMIGESGYTFGSGTRLTVV.

This clone was recorded a few times. The chain carries TRBV19 and TRBJ2-7; D perhaps matches TRBD2 (7 bases). The CDR3 is 15 residues long. CDR1 LNHDA and CDR2 SQIVND come from the germline V gene (reference sequence). Trimming left V 7 bases short and J 5 bases short, with 21 bases between. CDR3 coding DNA: TGTGCCAGTACCACTGGTCCAGGGGAGGGCCACGAGCAGTACTTC. It is translated as CASTTGPGEGHEQYF.

The V gene is TRBV28, the J gene TRBJ2-7; 9 nucleotides match TRBD1. Germline V CDR1 and CDR2: MDHEN, SYDVKM. With 3 bases clipped from V and 6 bases from J, the junction kept 12 bases outside the gene matches. This CDR3 region has 16 residues. The CDR3: CASSFPRDRERGEQYF. In DNA form, the CDR3 reads TGTGCCAGCAGTTTCCCCCGGGACAGGGAACGCGGCGAGCAGTACTTC.

The chain employs TRBV9 and TRBJ2-7; D ambiguous. The V end was cut by 4 bases, the J end by 0 bases, with 5 bases between. From germline, CDR1 is SGDLS and CDR2 YYNGEE. This CDR3 has 12 residues. CDR3 residues: CASSLSSYEQYF. CDR3 sequence (DNA): TGTGCCAGCAGCTTGAGCTCCTACGAGCAGTACTTC.

The V and J genes are TRBV29-1 and TRBJ2-3, with D perhaps matching TRBD2 (5 bases). The CDR3 runs to 15 residues. Germline CDR1 SQVTM, CDR2 ANQGSEA. V was clipped by 4 bases and J by 0 bases, with 14 bases between them. The CDR3 is CSVAAGGSSTDTQYF. CDR3 sequence (DNA): TGCAGCGTTGCTGCGGGCGGGTCTAGCACAGATACGCAGTATTTT.

This chain joins TRBV4-2 and TRBJ2-1; perhaps TRBD2 as D (6 bases). V lost 1 base and J 3 bases, leaving 10 bases between the germline ends. The CDR3 has 15 residues. The V gene's germline CDR1 is LGHNA and CDR2 YNFKEQ. The DNA for the CDR3 is TGTGCCAGCAGCCAAGGGGTAGCGGACTACAATGAGCAGTTCTTC. Translation: CASSQGVADYNEQFF.

The V call is TRBV5-1, the J call TRBJ2-7, with D unclear. In germline, CDR1 is SGHRS, CDR2 YFSETQ. This CDR3 has 17 residues. Trimming cost V 6 bases and J 4 bases, with 26 bases left between them. The DNA for the CDR3 is TGCGCCAGCACTCGAGAGGCGCTTTCCGGTTACCTTTACGAGCAGTACTTC. Protein: CASTREALSGYLYEQYF.

The rearrangement links TRBV20-1 to TRBJ2-5; D gene ambiguous. The V gene lost 3 bases and the J gene lost 5 bases, with 7 bases spanning the gap. CDR1 is DFQATT, CDR2 SNEGSKA, per germline (reference sequence). CDR3 length equals 11 residues. This chain's CDR3 is CSARESETQYF. CDR3 nucleotide sequence: TGCAGTGCTAGGGAGTCGGAGACCCAGTACTTC.

This clone was recorded a few times. At the DNA level, this CDR3 is encoded by other sequences in the same sample as well. J is TRBJ2-3 and V is TRBV4-1; TRBD2 matches at 13 bases. The CDR3 runs to 16 residues. The V gene end was trimmed by 4 bases and the J gene end by 0 bases; junction bases not matched to a gene: 1. Germline V gene lookup returns CDR1 MGHRA and CDR2 YSYEKL. DNA of the CDR3: TGCGCCAGCAGCCGACTAGCGGGGGGTAGCACAGATACGCAGTATTTT. It yields the protein CASSRLAGGSTDTQYF.

This chain uses TRBV10-3 with TRBJ2-7, with 9 bases matching TRBD2. The V segment lost 6 bases and the J segment 7 bases; nucleotides outside the gene matches: 16. There are 16 residues in the CDR3. Germline V lookup: CDR1 ENHRY, CDR2 SYGVKD. Here the CDR3 DNA reads TGTGCCATCAGGGGGACCGGGACTAGCAGTTTGGGTGAGCAGTACTTC. Its translation: CAIRGTGTSSLGEQYF.

The CDR3 DNA sequence: TGTGCCAGCAGCTCCCCGGGACAGGGCGTAAGCGGCTACACCTTC. Residues: CASSSPGQGVSGYTF. The rearrangement joins TRBV7-2 to TRBJ1-2, with 9 nucleotides matching TRBD1. J lost 8 bases, V lost 4 bases, and 11 bases had no gene match. The germline gives CDR1 SGHTA, CDR2 FQGNSA. The CDR3 is 15 residues long.

The V gene is TRBV2, the J gene TRBJ2-1; perhaps TRBD1 as D (5 bases). The germline gives CDR1 SNHLY, CDR2 FYNNEI. The CDR3 loop spans 21 amino acids. V was shortened by 8 bases and J by 0 bases, with 32 bases between the two germline ends. In DNA, the CDR3 is TGTGCCAGCTGGCAGGGCTCCTCCGCTAATGCAAAAAGGAGCTCCTACAATGAGCAGTTCTTC. This encodes CASWQGSSANAKRSSYNEQFF. Based on the CDR3 plus reference TRBV2 and TRBJ2-1, the full variable domain is EPEVTQTPSHQVTQMGQEVILRCVPISNHLYFYWYRQILGQKVEFLVSFYNNEISEKSEIFDDQFSVERPDGSNFTLKIRSTKLEDSAMYFCASWQGSSANAKRSSYNEQFFGPGTRLTVL.

The genes are TRBV9 and TRBJ2-1, with TRBD1 as a possible D gene (6 bases). The CDR3 contains 16 residues. The V gene lost 0 bases and the J gene lost 3 bases, with 13 bases spanning the gap. Germline V gives CDR1 SGDLS, CDR2 YYNGEE. CDR3 bases: TGTGCCAGCAGCGTAGACGAGACAGGTATCTACAATGAGCAGTTCTTC. This sequence encodes CASSVDETGIYNEQFF.

The genes are TRBV5-1 and TRBJ1-4; 7 nucleotides agree with TRBD1. The CDR3 consists of 17 residues. Germline CDR1 and CDR2: SGHRS and YFSETQ. Trimming cost V 2 bases and J 7 bases; bases outside gene matches: 14. CDR3: CASSFERQGGKSEKLFF. DNA of the CDR3: TGCGCCAGCAGCTTCGAGCGCCAGGGGGGTAAGAGTGAAAAACTGTTTTTT.

The chain recombines TRBV6-5 with TRBJ1-1; 7 bases fit TRBD1. Losses at the gene ends were 2 bases for V and 8 bases for J; bases not matched to a gene: 2. The CDR3 loop spans 12 amino acids. Germline V gene sequence: CDR1 MNHEY, CDR2 SVGAGI. Written as DNA, the CDR3 is TGTGCCAGCAGTTACCCAGGGGGAGAAGCTTTCTTT. Amino acid sequence: CASSYPGGEAFF.

The chain uses TRBV11-1 and TRBJ1-4, with a tentative D call TRBD1 (6 bases). V was clipped by 6 bases and J by 1 base, with 9 bases between them. The CDR3 is 14 amino acids. Germline lookup yields CDR1 SGHAT and CDR2 FQDESV (reference sequence). CDR3 sequence reads: CASRTGQTNEKLFF. In DNA form, the CDR3 reads TGTGCCAGCAGGACAGGACAAACTAATGAAAAACTGTTTTTT.

The chain carries TRBV25-1 and TRBJ2-1, with 7 nucleotides matching TRBD2. CDR3 length equals 17 residues. V was pared by 3 bases and J by 1 base, with 9 bases of the junction left unmatched. Germline values: CDR1 MGHDK, CDR2 SYGVNS. This chain's CDR3 is CASSDPRASGSYNEQFF. In DNA, the CDR3 is TGTGCCAGCAGTGATCCCCGGGCTAGCGGTTCCTACAATGAGCAGTTCTTC.

J is TRBJ2-1 and V is TRBV14, with 9 nucleotides matching TRBD1. Germline loops: CDR1 SGHDN, CDR2 FVKESK. J was trimmed by 6 bases and V by 9 bases; bases with no gene match: 12. This CDR3 has 15 residues. This chain's CDR3 is CARGVPGQGSNEQFF. CDR3 bases: TGTGCCAGAGGAGTACCGGGACAGGGTAGCAATGAGCAGTTCTTC. Combining the CDR3 with reference TRBV14 and TRBJ2-1 gives the whole variable domain EAGVTQFPSHSVIEKGQTVTLRCDPISGHDNLYWYRRVMGKEIKFLLHFVKESKQDESGMPNNRFLAERTGGTYSTLKVQPAELEDSGVYFCARGVPGQGSNEQFFGPGTRLTVL.

The chain combines TRBV30 with TRBJ1-2, with TRBD1 as a possible D gene (6 bases). The V gene lost 4 bases and the J gene lost 2 bases, with 17 bases spanning the gap. Germline V gene sequence: CDR1 GTSNPN, CDR2 SVGIG (reference sequence). The CDR3 is made up of 15 amino acids. CDR3 nucleotide sequence: TGTGCCTGGACCGACGTCCAGGGGCCCAACTATGGCTACACCTTC. Amino acids: CAWTDVQGPNYGYTF.

The genes are TRBV4-1 and TRBJ2-2; D may be TRBD2 (6 bases). The CDR3 sequence is 18 residues long. Germline CDR1 MGHRA, CDR2 YSYEKL. V dropped 4 bases and J dropped 0 bases, with 18 bases sitting between them. CDR3 sequence: CASSPPTGTFSNTGELFF. The CDR3 bases are TGCGCCAGCAGCCCACCTACCGGGACTTTCTCGAACACCGGGGAGCTGTTTTTT.

V and J are TRBV5-1 and TRBJ1-2; D gene uncertain. CDR3 length equals 15 residues. Trimming stripped 0 bases from V and 6 bases from J, with 15 bases between. The V gene's germline CDR1 is SGHRS and CDR2 YFSETQ. In DNA, the CDR3 is TGCGCCAGCAGCTTGGTTGCCCCCCCGTTAGATGGCTACACCTTC. Encoded protein: CASSLVAPPLDGYTF.

The chain couples TRBV27 to TRBJ1-1, with no clear D. The germline CDR1 and CDR2 sequences are MNHEY and SMNVEV (reference sequence). The CDR3 loop spans 12 amino acids. V dropped 0 bases and J dropped 8 bases, with 7 bases sitting between them. This chain's CDR3 is CASSLSGREAFF. Written as DNA, the CDR3 is TGTGCCAGCAGTTTATCCGGCAGGGAAGCTTTCTTT.